This T cell receptor (beta chain) was identified during a study of identical twins. The study's findings and limits: Weaker excess sharing between twins was seen in beta out-of-frame sequences.

TCRdb redid the calling of the 5' RACE reads with MiXCR, one entry per CDR3 protein. Of about 470,000 distinct CDR3 sequences in the sample, less than 25% were seen once. This CDR3 has 15 amino acids. The germline gives CDR1 SGDLS, CDR2 YYNGEE. V lost 0 bases and J 4 bases, leaving 13 bases between the germline ends. A note on this clonotype: What it binds is unknown.

The data were also submitted as part of a second study, on T cells expressing NK-cell markers. This second study says: These clonotypes additionally ranked first within the CD3+CD56-NKG2C+ fraction of several donors.

Sequenced material: CD4+ T cells sorted from blood. This clonotype was sampled from a woman aged 18-35 years in good health. V is TRBV9 and J is TRBJ1-2, with a tentative D call TRBD1 (5 bases). The CDR3 spells CASSVEGGGAYGYTF. Here the CDR3 DNA reads TGTGCCAGCAGCGTAGAAGGAGGAGGGGCCTATGGCTACACCTTC.